This TCR beta chain originates from a study of T cells in Graves' hyperthyroidism and ophthalmopathy (dated by TCRdb to the late 2010s). About the full investigation: Peripheral blood samples were taken at the time of initial diagnosis, prior to any treatment. TCR V-J signatures able to tell the groups apart were searched for in a discovery cohort of 90 to 100 patients, of whom more than 40 had Graves' ophthalmopathy and more than 55 had stable Graves' hyperthyroidism. Prospective prediction of ophthalmopathy was tested in an independent validation cohort of under 20 hyperthyroidism patients and 17 patients who later progressed to ophthalmopathy. The 90 to 100 discovery patients were randomly split 7:3 into training and test sets. Thyroid tissue and blood T-cell repertoires from several Graves' hyperthyroidism patients were also compared in the study. After blood sampling, hyperthyroidism patients were treated with methimazole at a starting dose of 30 mg daily, and ophthalmopathy patients were treated with high-dose intravenous methylprednisolone. The paper describes TCR Vbeta CDR3 sequencing of around 130 peripheral blood samples, made up of about 41 ophthalmopathy patients, 70 to 75 hyperthyroidism patients and 17 progressor patients.

Stable Graves' hyperthyroidism was defined as the absence of progression to ophthalmopathy over 18 months of follow-up. Hyperthyroidism patients were aged 18 to 65 years and newly diagnosed, with disease duration of less than 2 months. Exclusion was applied to patients with uncontrolled infections, other autoimmune diseases, pregnancy or lactation. Diagnoses relied on clinical symptoms, serum thyroxine and TRAb, thyroid ultrasound and orbital computed tomography. PBMCs were isolated from about 9 ml of fresh peripheral blood by Ficoll-Paque density gradient centrifugation. Total RNA was extracted with Trizol reagent, and quality was checked on an Agilent 2100 Bioanalyzer. This clonotype came up many times. No cognate antigen has been identified for it. Nothing much larger sits one base from this clone, and base qualities are not available. Results and caveats for the whole study, not just this receptor: During validation, the model predicted progression to ophthalmopathy a median of around 6 months ahead of onset, with more than 55% sensitivity and 72% to 80% specificity. Sample size was not statistically predetermined, and blinding of investigators to group allocation was not performed. A 13 V-J signature model separated ophthalmopathy from stable hyperthyroidism, with around 91% sensitivity and 81% to 82% specificity in cross-validation and 80%/75% in testing. Most expanded thyroid clonotypes (frequency above 0.001) were also detected in blood, suggesting blood repertoires may reflect thyroid immune responses.

The TCR beta CDR3 regions were amplified from RNA transcripts. The first round of RT-PCR for the TCR CDR3 was performed with the HTBI primer set and the Qiagen OneStep RT-PCR kit. The libraries were constructed in a second round of multiplex PCR and then size-selected and purified. Sequencing of the libraries was done on an Illumina HiSeq2000 using paired-end 100 bp reads. Per the original workflow: SOAPnuke was used to process the raw data, throwing out any read that contained adapters or uncalled bases, had a mean Phred below 15, or lacked an exact constant-primer or identifier match. COPE v1.2.5 was used to merge the high-quality paired reads, and each unique nucleotide sequence was defined as a clonotype. MiTCR v1.1 was used to align the clonotypes against IMGT TRBV, TRBD and TRBJ reference segments. Analysis was restricted to V-J combinations with a frequency above 0.0001, which covered 99% to 99.2% of repertoires. The TCS score was defined as the ratio of F50 (clonal expansion) to E x V (chaos), calculated using BLOSUM62-based TCRdist between CDR3 peptides within each V-J. Welch's t-statistics and random forest reduced 514 V-J features to 10 to 15, which were used in a naive Bayes classifier (R e1071). TCRdb passed the public sequencing reads through fastp at Q25 and MiXCR, retaining productive beta sequences. Here each entry gathers all rows of one CDR3 protein and keeps the most common genes and DNA. TCRdb, not the original authors, processed these V and J calls. Across this sample there are about 590,000 distinct CDR3 sequences, with around 14% seen only once. The ten biggest clones cover 6.5% to 8% of the sample.

The specimen sequenced was blood. The sequence came from a woman younger than 45 with Graves' hyperthyroidism.

The CDR3 region has the sequence CASSLALAGVFRNEQFF. In nucleotides, the sequence is TGTGCCAGCAGCTTAGCATTAGCGGGAGTTTTCAGGAATGAGCAGTTCTTC. The chain is assembled from TRBV7-9 and TRBJ2-1, and 9 bases in between align with TRBD2. The germline V gene encodes CDR1 SEHNR and CDR2 FQNEAQ (reference sequence). From V the trimming removes 0 bases and from J it removes 7 bases, while the gene matches leave 10 bases of the junction unaccounted for. The cysteine opens and the phenylalanine closes a CDR3 of 17 amino acids. Only the CDR3 portion is preserved as DNA: 51 bases, with reading frame beginning at the first base.